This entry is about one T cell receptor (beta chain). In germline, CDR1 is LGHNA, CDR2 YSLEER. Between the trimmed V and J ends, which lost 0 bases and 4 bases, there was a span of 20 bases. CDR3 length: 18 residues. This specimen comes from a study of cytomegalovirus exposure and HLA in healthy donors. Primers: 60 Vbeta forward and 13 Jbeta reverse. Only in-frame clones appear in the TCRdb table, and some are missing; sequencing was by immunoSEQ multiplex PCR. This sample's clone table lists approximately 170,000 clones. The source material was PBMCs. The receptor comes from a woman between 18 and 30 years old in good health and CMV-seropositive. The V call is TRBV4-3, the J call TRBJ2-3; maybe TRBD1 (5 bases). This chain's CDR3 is CASSQEPRRTWGADTQYF. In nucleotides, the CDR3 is TGCGCCAGCAGCCAAGAGCCCCGCCGGACATGGGGCGCAGATACGCAGTATTTT.